One sample yielded the 3 T cell receptor beta chains listed below, sequenced in a study of graft-versus-host responses after intestinal transplantation. The protocol was immunoSEQ multiplex PCR, while the TCRdb copy is restricted to in-frame clones and leaves out a portion. The sample has more than 95,000 clones; 92% are singletons. Their antigen targets remain unknown. The specimen was unstimulated CD4+ T cells sorted from spleen or lymph node cells, collected before intestinal transplant. These receptors came from a human donor who received an intestinal transplant.

This chain connects TRBV11-2 to TRBJ1-5, with D hard to call. The CDR3 sequence is 15 residues long. Germline V CDR1 and CDR2: SGHAT, FQNNGV. V was shortened by 5 bases and J by 0 bases, with 11 bases between the two germline ends. The CDR3 region is CASSQTGNSNQPQHF. The CDR3 DNA reads as TGTGCCAGCAGCCAAACGGGTAATAGCAATCAGCCCCAGCATTTT.

The genes are TRBV4-2 and TRBJ1-5, with D uncertain. Germline CDR1 LGHNA, CDR2 YNFKEQ. V shed 1 base and J shed 3 bases, with 7 bases lying between them. The CDR3 extends over 14 amino acids. The CDR3 region has the DNA TGTGCCAGCAGCCAAGGCAGAAACAATCAGCCCCAGCATTTT. It encodes CASSQGRNNQPQHF.

V is TRBV19 and J is TRBJ1-1; D not resolved. Trimming removed 3 bases at V and 2 bases at J, with 13 bases between. The CDR3 consists of 15 residues. The germline V gene has CDR1 LNHDA and CDR2 SQIVND (reference sequence). CDR3 protein: CASSILVGVNTEAFF. DNA of the CDR3: TGTGCCAGTAGTATTCTGGTCGGAGTAAACACTGAAGCTTTCTTT.